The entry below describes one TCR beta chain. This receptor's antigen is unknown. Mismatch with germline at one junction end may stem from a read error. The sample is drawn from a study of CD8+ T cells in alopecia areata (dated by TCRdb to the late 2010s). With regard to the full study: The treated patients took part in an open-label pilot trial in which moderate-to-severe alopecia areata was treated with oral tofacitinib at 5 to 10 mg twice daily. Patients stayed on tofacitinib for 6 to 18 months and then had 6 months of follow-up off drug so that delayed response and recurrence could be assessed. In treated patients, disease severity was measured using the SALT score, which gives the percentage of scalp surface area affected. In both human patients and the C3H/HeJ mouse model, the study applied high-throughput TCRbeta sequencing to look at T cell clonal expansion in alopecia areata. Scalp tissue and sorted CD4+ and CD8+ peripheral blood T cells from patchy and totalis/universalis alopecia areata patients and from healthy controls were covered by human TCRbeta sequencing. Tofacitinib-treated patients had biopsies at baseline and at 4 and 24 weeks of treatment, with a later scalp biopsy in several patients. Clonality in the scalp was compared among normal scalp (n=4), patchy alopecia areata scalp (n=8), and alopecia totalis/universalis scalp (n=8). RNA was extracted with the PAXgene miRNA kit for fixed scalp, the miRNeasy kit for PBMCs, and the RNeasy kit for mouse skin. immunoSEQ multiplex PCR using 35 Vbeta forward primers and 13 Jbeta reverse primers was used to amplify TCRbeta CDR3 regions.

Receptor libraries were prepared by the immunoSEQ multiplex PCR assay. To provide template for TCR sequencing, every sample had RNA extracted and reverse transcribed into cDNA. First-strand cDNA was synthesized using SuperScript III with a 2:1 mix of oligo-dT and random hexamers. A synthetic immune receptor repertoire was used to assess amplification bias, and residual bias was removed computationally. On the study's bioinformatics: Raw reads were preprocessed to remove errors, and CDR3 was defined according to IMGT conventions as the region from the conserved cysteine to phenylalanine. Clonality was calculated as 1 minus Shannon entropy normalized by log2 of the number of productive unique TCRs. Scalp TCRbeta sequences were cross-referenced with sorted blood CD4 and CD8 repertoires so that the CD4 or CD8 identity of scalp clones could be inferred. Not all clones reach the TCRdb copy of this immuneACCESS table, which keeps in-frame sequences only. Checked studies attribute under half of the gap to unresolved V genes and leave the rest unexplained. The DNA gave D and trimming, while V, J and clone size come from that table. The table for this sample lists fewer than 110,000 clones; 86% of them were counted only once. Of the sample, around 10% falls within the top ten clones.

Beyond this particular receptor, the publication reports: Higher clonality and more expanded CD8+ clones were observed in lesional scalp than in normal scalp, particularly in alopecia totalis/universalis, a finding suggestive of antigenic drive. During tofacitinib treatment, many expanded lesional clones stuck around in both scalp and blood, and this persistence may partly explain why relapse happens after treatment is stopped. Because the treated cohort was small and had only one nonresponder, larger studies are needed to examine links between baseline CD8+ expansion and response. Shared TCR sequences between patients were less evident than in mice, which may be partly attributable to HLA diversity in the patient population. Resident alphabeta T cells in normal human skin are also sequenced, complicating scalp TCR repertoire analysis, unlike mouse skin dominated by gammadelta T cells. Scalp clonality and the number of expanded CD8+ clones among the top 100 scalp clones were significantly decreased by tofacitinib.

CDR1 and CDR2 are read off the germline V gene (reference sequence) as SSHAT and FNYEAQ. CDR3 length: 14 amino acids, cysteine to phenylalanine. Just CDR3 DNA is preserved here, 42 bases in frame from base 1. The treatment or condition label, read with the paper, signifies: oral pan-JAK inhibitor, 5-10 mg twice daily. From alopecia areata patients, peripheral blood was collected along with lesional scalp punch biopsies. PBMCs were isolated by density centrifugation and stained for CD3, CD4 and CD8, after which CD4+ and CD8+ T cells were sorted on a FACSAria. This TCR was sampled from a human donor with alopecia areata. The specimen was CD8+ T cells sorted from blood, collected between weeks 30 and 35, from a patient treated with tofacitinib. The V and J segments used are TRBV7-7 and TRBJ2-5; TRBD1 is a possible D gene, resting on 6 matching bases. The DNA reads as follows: TGTGCTAGCAGCTTACAGGGATTGCAAGAGACCCAGTACTTC. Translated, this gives CASSLQGLQETQYF.